These 19 T cell receptor beta chains came from one sample sequenced in a study of blood T cell repertoires in COVID-19. Only in-frame clones appear in the TCRdb table, and some are missing; sequencing was by immunoSEQ multiplex PCR. The data hold 200,000 to 250,000 clones, with around 88% observed a single time. The source material was peripheral blood. These receptors originate from an elderly man with acute or convalescent COVID-19.

This chain links TRBV6-6 with TRBJ1-3; TRBD1 agrees at 11 bases. Trimming at V came to 6 bases and at J to 2 bases, leaving 6 bases not matched to a gene. The CDR3 has 16 amino acids. The germline CDR1 and CDR2 sequences are MNHNY and SVGAGI (reference sequence). This CDR3 reads CASRGGGQGAGNTIYF. CDR3 in DNA: TGTGCCAGCAGAGGGGGGGGACAGGGGGCTGGAAACACCATATATTTT.

The V and J genes are TRBV18 and TRBJ2-7; 11 nucleotides line up with TRBD1. The germline gives CDR1 KGHSH, CDR2 LQKENI. The CDR3 runs to 15 residues. Unmatched junction bases numbered 4, after V lost 6 bases and J lost 0 bases. The CDR3 DNA reads TGTGCCAGCTCTCTGGGACAGGGGGACTCCTACGAGCAGTACTTC. It translates to CASSLGQGDSYEQYF.

The chain is built from TRBV19 and TRBJ1-4; D remains ambiguous. Deletions cut 3 bases from V and 5 bases from J, with 10 bases between. This CDR3 is built from 14 residues. Per germline, CDR1 LNHDA and CDR2 SQIVND (reference sequence). The CDR3 loop reads CASSIFGGNEKLFF. CDR3 DNA: TGTGCCAGTAGTATTTTTGGCGGAAATGAAAAACTGTTTTTT.

This clone was seen more than once but under ten times. This chain links TRBV19 with TRBJ2-6; D is perhaps TRBD2 (6 bases). Looked up from germline, CDR1 is LNHDA and CDR2 is SQIVND (reference sequence). The CDR3 extends over 14 amino acids. V lost 8 bases to trimming and J lost 3 bases, with 11 bases between them. CDR3 DNA sequence: TGTGCCAGTTTGGAGGGGCGTGGGGCCAACGTCCTGACTTTC. It encodes CASLEGRGANVLTF. The variable domain in full, completed from reference TRBV19 and TRBJ2-6, reads DGGITQSPKYLFRKEGQNVTLSCEQNLNHDAMYWYRQDPGQGLRLIYYSQIVNDFQKGDIAEGYSVSREKKESFPLTVTSAQKNPTAFYLCASLEGRGANVLTFGAGSRLTVL.

V gene TRBV11-3 combines with J gene TRBJ1-1; 11 bases are a match to TRBD1. The CDR3 consists of 16 residues. J lost 6 bases, V lost 4 bases, and 10 bases had no gene match. Germline CDR1 is SGHNT and CDR2 is YENEEA. This CDR3 reads CASSSIPGQGEAEAFF. DNA for the CDR3: TGTGCCAGCAGCTCCATTCCGGGACAGGGGGAGGCTGAAGCTTTCTTT.

CDR3 sequence (DNA): TGTGCCAGTAGTACCACAGGCGGGGGAGCTAACTATGGCTACACCTTC. Protein product: CASSTTGGGANYGYTF. This chain uses TRBV19 with TRBJ1-2, with D possibly matching TRBD1 (5 bases). The CDR3 totals 16 residues. Trimming stripped 4 bases from V and 0 bases from J, with 15 bases between. The germline V gene has CDR1 LNHDA and CDR2 SQIVND (reference sequence).

This chain uses TRBV6-1 with TRBJ1-5; D uncertain. This CDR3 has 12 amino acids. CDR1 is MNHNS and CDR2 is SASEGT in the germline V gene. Trimming left V 3 bases short and J 5 bases short, with 5 bases between. The CDR3 DNA reads as TGTGCCAGCAGTGAGGAGTATCAGCCCCAGCATTTT. Translating it yields CASSEEYQPQHF.

The chain combines TRBV15 with TRBJ1-5; 11 nucleotides align to TRBD1. V lost 5 bases, J lost 0 bases, and 12 bases stayed unmatched. CDR1 and CDR2 (germline): LNHNV, YYDKDF (reference sequence). The CDR3 has 19 amino acids. This CDR3 is CATSPSLGTGGDSNQPQHF. The CDR3 DNA follows: TGTGCCACCAGCCCTTCTTTGGGGACAGGGGGTGATAGCAATCAGCCCCAGCATTTT.

The chain couples TRBV25-1 to TRBJ2-3; D remains unclear. V was pared by 3 bases and J by 0 bases, with 7 bases between. The CDR3 sequence is 14 residues long. Per the germline V gene, CDR1 is MGHDK and CDR2 is SYGVNS. DNA for the CDR3: TGTGCCAGCAGTGATGGGCGTAGCACAGATACGCAGTATTTT. Residues: CASSDGRSTDTQYF. The full variable domain, with the rest looked up from reference TRBV25-1 and TRBJ2-3, is EADIYQTPRYLVIGTGKKITLECSQTMGHDKMYWYQQDPGMELHLIHYSYGVNSTEKGDLSSESTVSRIRTEHFPLTLESARPSHTSQYLCASSDGRSTDTQYFGPGTRLTVL.

This rearrangement joins TRBV5-6 to TRBJ2-3, with a tentative D call TRBD2 (7 bases). Germline lookup yields CDR1 SGHDT and CDR2 YYEEEE. The CDR3 is 17 residues long. Trimming removed 4 bases from V and 0 bases from J, with 18 bases in between. This CDR3 is CASSGGLSSGSTDTQYF. DNA for the CDR3: TGTGCCAGCAGCGGGGGGCTGAGTAGCGGGAGCACAGATACGCAGTATTTT.

The chain carries TRBV7-9 and TRBJ1-2; D is perhaps TRBD1 (5 bases). Trimming shortened V by 6 bases and J by 2 bases, and 13 bases separated the two germline ends. This CDR3 spans 14 amino acids. CDR1 is SEHNR, CDR2 FQNEAQ, per germline (reference sequence). The DNA of the CDR3 is TGTGCCAGCAGTCGGGATGGGGGGAACTATGGCTACACCTTC. It is translated as CASSRDGGNYGYTF.

The rearrangement links TRBV6-5 to TRBJ1-4; 7 positions agree with TRBD1. J lost 0 bases, V lost 6 bases, and 1 base had no gene match. CDR3 length: 14 amino acids. The germline gives CDR1 MNHEY, CDR2 SVGAGI. The CDR3 sequence is CASRGTATNEKLFF. DNA for the CDR3: TGTGCCAGCAGAGGGACAGCAACTAATGAAAAACTGTTTTTT.

The gene calls are TRBV12-3 or TRBV12-4 and TRBJ2-2, with D perhaps matching TRBD2 (6 bases). Trimming left V 3 bases short and J 7 bases short, with 6 bases between. The CDR3 totals 12 residues. The CDR3 DNA is TGTGCCAGCAGTTTGGGGGGCGGGGAGCTGTTTTTT. Residues: CASSLGGGELFF.

CDR3 region: CASSLFGGEAFF. The CDR3 DNA reads as TGTGCCAGCAGTTTATTCGGGGGTGAAGCTTTCTTT. The rearrangement joins TRBV28 to TRBJ1-1; perhaps TRBD1 as D (5 bases). V lost 1 base to trimming and J lost 7 bases, with 7 bases between them. The V gene's germline CDR1 is MDHEN and CDR2 SYDVKM. The CDR3 length is 12 residues.

The J gene is TRBJ2-3, the V gene TRBV7-9; 11 positions match TRBD2. The V and J ends lost 1 base and 2 bases, in that order; junction bases with no gene match: 2. The V gene's germline CDR1 is SEHNR and CDR2 FQNEAQ (reference sequence). This CDR3 contains 16 residues. CDR3: CASSLGTSGLTDTQYF. The CDR3, as DNA: TGTGCCAGCAGCTTAGGGACTAGCGGGCTCACAGATACGCAGTATTTT.

The chain has TRBV7-3 and TRBJ2-7; TRBD1 might be the D (6 bases). From germline, CDR1 is SGHTA and CDR2 FQGTGA. Trimming left V 5 bases short and J 0 bases short, with 11 bases between. This CDR3 is built from 14 residues. The CDR3 region has the DNA TGTGCCAGCAGCAAACAGGGTGACTCCTACGAGCAGTACTTC. Its protein is CASSKQGDSYEQYF.

The table lists this clone with a count of one. The chain joins TRBV6-5 to TRBJ1-2, with 7 bases matching TRBD1. Germline V gene lookup returns CDR1 MNHEY and CDR2 SVGAGI. V lost 2 bases, J lost 3 bases, and 6 bases stayed unmatched. The CDR3 sequence is 15 residues long. DNA for the CDR3: TGTGCCAGCAGTTACAACCGGGACAGCTACTATGGCTACACCTTC. It specifies CASSYNRDSYYGYTF.

This rearrangement joins TRBV6-5 to TRBJ1-4; D possibly corresponds to TRBD1 (6 bases). The germline V and J ends were trimmed by 6 bases and 6 bases, with 11 bases remaining between them. Per germline, CDR1 MNHEY and CDR2 SVGAGI. This CDR3 has 13 amino acids. The CDR3, as DNA: TGTGCCAGCAGCCGATGGACAGATGAAAAACTGTTTTTT. Translation gives CASSRWTDEKLFF.

V gene TRBV5-5 combines with J gene TRBJ1-1; unclear D gene. V lost 1 base and J 0 bases, leaving 10 bases between the germline ends. CDR3 size: 15 residues. Germline CDR1 reads SGHKS; CDR2 reads YYEKEE (reference sequence). CDR3 amino acids: CASSLNPRVNTEAFF. In nucleotides, the CDR3 is TGTGCCAGCAGCTTGAATCCACGGGTGAACACTGAAGCTTTCTTT.